Below, 14 T cell receptor beta chains from the same sample are listed, as sequenced in a study of identical twins. TCRdb independently ran MiXCR on the 5' RACE reads; one entry per CDR3 protein. The sample includes approximately 680,000 distinct CDR3 sequences, less than 9% of them seen just once. These sequences were also reported in another study, on yellow fever vaccine responses in identical twins.

Material: PBMCs. The source of these receptors is a woman younger than 35 in good health.

In this sample, this clonotype turned up many times. The DNA for the CDR3 is TGCGCCAGCAGCTTGTCCCAGACACTGGGTGAGCAGTTCTTC. Encoded protein: CASSLSQTLGEQFF. The rearrangement joins TRBV5-1 to TRBJ2-1; D ambiguous. The CDR3 covers 14 residues. Germline CDR1 and CDR2: SGHRS and YFSETQ. V lost 1 base, J lost 9 bases, and 14 bases lay in between.

The chain carries TRBV24-1 and TRBJ2-1; 15 bases agree with TRBD2. The germline V gene has CDR1 KGHDR and CDR2 SFDVKD. V shed 2 bases and J 6 bases; nucleotides not matched to a gene: 1. The CDR3 has 16 amino acids. CDR3 amino acids: CATSDWTSGRGNEQFF. In DNA form, the CDR3 reads TGTGCCACCAGTGATTGGACTAGCGGGAGGGGCAATGAGCAGTTCTTC.

The table lists this clonotype with a few counts. J is TRBJ2-1 and V is TRBV7-7; no firm D call. There are 15 residues in the CDR3. From germline, CDR1 is SSHAT and CDR2 FNYEAQ (reference sequence). V shed 4 bases and J shed 1 base, with 11 bases lying between them. CDR3 in DNA: TGTGCCAGCAGCTCGGGCTACTCGTCCTACAATGAGCAGTTCTTC. This translates into CASSSGYSSYNEQFF. The full variable domain, with the rest looked up from reference TRBV7-7 and TRBJ2-1, is GAGVSQSPRYKVTKRGQDVTLRCDPISSHATLYWYQQALGQGPEFLTYFNYEAQPDKSGLPSDRFSAERPEGSISTLTIQRTEQRDSAMYRCASSSGYSSYNEQFFGPGTRLTVL.

J is TRBJ1-1 and V is TRBV29-1; tentative D call: TRBD1 (5 bases). Deletions cut 4 bases from V and 2 bases from J, with 14 bases between. Germline V gene lookup returns CDR1 SQVTM and CDR2 ANQGSEA. The CDR3 runs to 14 residues. CDR3 loop: CSVGAGTANTEAFF. CDR3 nucleotide sequence: TGCAGCGTTGGTGCCGGGACGGCCAACACTGAAGCTTTCTTT.

This clonotype has just a few counts. The V and J genes are TRBV28 and TRBJ1-1, with D unclear. The germline V gene has CDR1 MDHEN and CDR2 SYDVKM. CDR3 length equals 11 residues. The DNA of the CDR3 is TGTGTATCGGTGGGGAACACTGAAGCTTTCTTT. It yields the protein CVSVGNTEAFF.

The table lists this clonotype with many counts. This chain joins TRBV6-5 and TRBJ2-3; no reliable D call. With 0 bases removed from V and 7 bases from J, the gap between germline ends came to 8 bases. The CDR3 covers 13 residues. The germline CDR1 and CDR2 sequences are MNHEY and SVGAGI. CDR3 region: CASSYSSINTQYF. The CDR3 region has the DNA TGTGCCAGCAGTTACTCGTCTATCAATACGCAGTATTTT.

This clonotype has only a few counts. The chain combines TRBV7-8 with TRBJ2-7, with D tentatively TRBD1 (6 bases). The V gene lost 5 bases and the J gene lost 3 bases, with 14 bases spanning the gap. Germline CDR1 SGHVS, CDR2 FQNEAQ. The CDR3 extends over 14 amino acids. CDR3 region: CASSGGQSYYEQYV. As DNA, the CDR3 is TGTGCCAGCAGCGGCGGACAGTCGTACTACGAGCAGTACGTC.

This clonotype occurred many times. V and J are TRBV3-1 and TRBJ2-1; the match to TRBD2 covers 10 bases. Germline V gene data show CDR1 as LGHDT and CDR2 as YNNKEL (reference sequence). This CDR3 spans 15 amino acids. Trimming removed 1 base from V and 8 bases from J; junction bases left unmatched: 5. In nucleotides, the CDR3 is TGTGCCAGCAGCCAAGTTCCAGCGGGGGGGTATGAGCAGTTCTTC. This sequence encodes CASSQVPAGGYEQFF.

The chain has TRBV4-1 and TRBJ2-7; no reliable D call. CDR1 is MGHRA, CDR2 YSYEKL, per germline. Trimming removed 0 bases at V and 10 bases at J, with 13 bases between. The CDR3 length is 13 residues. This chain's CDR3 is CASSQDLGLPQYF. CDR3 bases: TGCGCCAGCAGCCAAGATCTAGGGCTACCACAGTACTTC.

This clonotype has just a few counts. This chain links TRBV10-3 with TRBJ2-7, with unresolved D. This CDR3 has 14 residues. The V gene lost 0 bases and the J gene lost 4 bases, with 10 bases spanning the gap. Germline V gene lookup returns CDR1 ENHRY and CDR2 SYGVKD. The CDR3 loop reads CAISESTGPYEQYF. The DNA of the CDR3 is TGTGCCATCAGTGAGTCGACCGGGCCGTACGAGCAGTACTTC.

Only a few counts were recorded for this clonotype. V gene TRBV6-1 combines with J gene TRBJ2-2, with D perhaps TRBD1 (5 bases). This CDR3 spans 13 amino acids. Germline V CDR1 and CDR2: MNHNS, SASEGT. V shed 6 bases and J shed 5 bases, with 10 bases lying between them. The CDR3: CASRPRQTGELFF. CDR3 nucleotides: TGTGCCAGCAGACCCCGACAGACCGGGGAGCTGTTTTTT.

The J gene is TRBJ1-5, the V gene TRBV6-5; possible D gene TRBD1, 5 bases. This CDR3 contains 17 residues. Trimming took 0 bases from V and 0 from J, leaving 12 bases between them. The germline gives CDR1 MNHEY, CDR2 SVGAGI. CDR3 nucleotide sequence: TGTGCCAGCAGTTACTCCCGGGACCAGGGTAGCAATCAGCCCCAGCATTTT. This codes for CASSYSRDQGSNQPQHF.

This clonotype appeared many times. J is TRBJ1-2 and V is TRBV4-1, with a possible D match to TRBD1 (5 bases). This CDR3 is 14 amino acids long. V was clipped by 1 base and J by 6 bases, with 12 bases between them. Germline CDR1 MGHRA, CDR2 YSYEKL. This CDR3 reads CASSQAGTPNGYTF. The DNA for the CDR3 is TGCGCCAGCAGCCAAGCCGGGACCCCAAATGGCTACACCTTC.

V and J are TRBV12-3 or TRBV12-4 and TRBJ2-7; TRBD1 agrees at 9 bases. The CDR3 contains 14 residues. V shed 7 bases and J 2 bases; nucleotides not matched to a gene: 6. The CDR3 nucleotides read TGTGCCAGCACCCGGACAGGGGCGACCTACGAGCAGTACTTC. Encoded protein: CASTRTGATYEQYF.